One and the same sample provided the 12 T cell receptor beta chains below, sequenced in a study of T cell responses to AZD1222 COVID-19 vaccine. Repertoires were generated with immunoSEQ multiplex PCR, while TCRdb's copy carries only in-frame clones and drops some. The data contain over 85,000 clones, approximately 90% of them singletons. The sequences come from peripheral blood, collected on day 0 of AZD1222 vaccination. The receptors originated from an adult in good health.

J is TRBJ1-2 and V is TRBV7-9; TRBD1 might be the D (5 bases). Looked up from germline, CDR1 is SEHNR and CDR2 is FQNEAQ (reference sequence). CDR3 length: 15 residues. Trimming took off 5 bases at V and 0 bases at J, with 13 bases between the two ends. The CDR3 sequence is CASSPTGTSNYGYTF. CDR3 in DNA: TGTGCCAGCAGCCCTACGGGGACCTCTAACTATGGCTACACCTTC.

A few counts support this clone. J is TRBJ2-3 and V is TRBV6-5; perhaps D is TRBD1 or TRBD2 (6 bases each). The CDR3 consists of 14 residues. V was pared by 6 bases and J by 5 bases, with 15 bases between. In germline, CDR1 is MNHEY, CDR2 SVGAGI. The CDR3 here is CASSVGGGKDTQYF. DNA of the CDR3: TGTGCCAGCAGCGTGGGGGGCGGAAAAGATACGCAGTATTTT.

J is TRBJ2-7 and V is TRBV5-1, with D possibly matching TRBD2 (5 bases). The CDR3 is 16 amino acids. The V gene lost 0 bases and the J gene lost 0 bases, with 13 bases spanning the gap. Germline V gene lookup returns CDR1 SGHRS and CDR2 YFSETQ. This CDR3 reads CASSLEPGISSYEQYF. CDR3 nucleotide sequence: TGCGCCAGCAGCTTGGAACCGGGAATTAGCTCCTACGAGCAGTACTTC.

This clone occurred a few times. J is TRBJ2-7 and V is TRBV6-5; 8 bases map to TRBD1. Germline assignment: CDR1 MNHEY and CDR2 SVGAGI. Trimming removed 0 bases from V and 3 bases from J; junction bases left unmatched: 4. This CDR3 has 15 amino acids. This CDR3 reads CASSYSWTGNYEQYF. Written as DNA, the CDR3 is TGTGCCAGCAGTTACTCGTGGACAGGGAACTACGAGCAGTACTTC.

The chain combines TRBV21-1 with TRBJ1-2; the D call in the table, TRBD1, was not verified against the DNA. TRBV21-1 is flagged as a pseudogene. The CDR3 contains 18 residues. The CDR3 nucleotides are TGTGCCAGCAGCGAGCGAGGGACAGACCCCATCCCTAACTATGGCTACACCTTC. Translation: CASSERGTDPIPNYGYTF.

This clone was detected only a few times. V usage is TRBV6-5 and J usage is TRBJ1-1; TRBD1 might be the D (5 bases). Looked up from germline, CDR1 is MNHEY and CDR2 is SVGAGI. There are 13 residues in the CDR3. The V end was cut by 6 bases, the J end by 4 bases, with 12 bases between. As DNA, the CDR3 is TGTGCCAGCAGGGGGGGTTGGGGCACTGAAGCTTTCTTT. It specifies CASRGGWGTEAFF.

The CDR3 protein is CASSQERGYEQYF. The CDR3 region has the DNA TGCGCCAGCAGCCAAGAGAGGGGTTACGAGCAGTACTTC. J is TRBJ2-7 and V is TRBV4-1; D could derive from TRBD1 or TRBD2 (5 bases each). Trimming pared 0 bases from V and 4 bases from J, leaving 7 bases between. Germline-derived CDR1 and CDR2 are MGHRA and YSYEKL. The CDR3 is 13 amino acids.

This chain joins TRBV5-1 and TRBJ2-2; 7 nucleotides agree with TRBD1. Germline values: CDR1 SGHRS, CDR2 YFSETQ. V trimming: 1 base; J trimming: 3 bases; junction bases outside the gene matches: 3. The CDR3 has 15 amino acids. Written as DNA, the CDR3 is TGCGCCAGCAGCTTGACAGGGGTGGACACCGGGGAGCTGTTTTTT. It yields the protein CASSLTGVDTGELFF.

Here the CDR3 DNA reads TGTGCCAGCAGTTTCCGGGGGGCGTTAGCTGACACTGAAGCTTTCTTT. It is translated as CASSFRGALADTEAFF. The rearrangement uses TRBV28 and TRBJ1-1, with D possibly matching TRBD1 (6 bases). V lost 3 bases, J lost 3 bases, and 17 bases lay in between. This CDR3 has 16 residues. Per germline, CDR1 MDHEN and CDR2 SYDVKM.

V gene TRBV9 combines with J gene TRBJ2-7; the D gene is possibly TRBD2 (5 bases). This CDR3 has 14 residues. V lost 0 bases to trimming and J lost 5 bases, with 12 bases between them. Germline loops: CDR1 SGDLS, CDR2 YYNGEE. The DNA of the CDR3 is TGTGCCAGCAGCGTAGCTTCGGGAAGGAACGAGCAGTACTTC. Translation gives CASSVASGRNEQYF.

This clone was picked up a small number of times. The chain uses TRBV9 and TRBJ2-2; D is unresolved. CDR1 is SGDLS, CDR2 YYNGEE, per germline. V was pared by 0 bases and J by 4 bases, with 4 bases between. The CDR3 runs 13 residues. CDR3 nucleotide sequence: TGTGCCAGCAGCGTAGGCCCCACCGGGGAGCTGTTTTTT. Its protein product is CASSVGPTGELFF.

This clone appeared a few times. The chain carries TRBV5-4 and TRBJ1-4; a possible D gene is TRBD1 (6 bases). Trimming cost V 4 bases and J 4 bases, with 20 bases left between them. CDR1 SGHNT and CDR2 YYREEE come from the germline V gene (reference sequence). The CDR3 spans 17 residues. CDR3: CASSRGAGPSYNEKLFF. CDR3 sequence (DNA): TGTGCCAGCAGCCGGGGGGCAGGACCCTCGTATAATGAAAAACTGTTTTTT.